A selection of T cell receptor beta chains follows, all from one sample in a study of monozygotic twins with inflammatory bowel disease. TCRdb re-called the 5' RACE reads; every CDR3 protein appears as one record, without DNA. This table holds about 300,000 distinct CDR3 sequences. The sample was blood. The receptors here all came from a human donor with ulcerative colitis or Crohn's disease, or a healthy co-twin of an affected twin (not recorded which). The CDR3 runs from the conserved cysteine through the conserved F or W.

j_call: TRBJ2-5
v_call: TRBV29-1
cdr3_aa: CSVEGRHQETQYF

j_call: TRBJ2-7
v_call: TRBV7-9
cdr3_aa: CASSHPRLAGSYEQYF

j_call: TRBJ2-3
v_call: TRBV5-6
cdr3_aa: CASSFVLDTDTQYF

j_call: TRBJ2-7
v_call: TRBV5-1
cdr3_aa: CASSPRIAGVTYEQYF

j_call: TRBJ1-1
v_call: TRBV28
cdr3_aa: CASSTLGGQVSEAFF

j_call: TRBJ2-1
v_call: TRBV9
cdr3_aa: CASSSYGPPSSYNEQFF

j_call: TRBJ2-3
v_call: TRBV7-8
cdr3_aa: CASSLARLAGPKIGPDTQYF

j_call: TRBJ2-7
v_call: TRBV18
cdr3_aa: CASSPGTEAYEQYF

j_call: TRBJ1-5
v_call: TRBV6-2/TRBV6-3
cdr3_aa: CASSYSSVSYQPQHF

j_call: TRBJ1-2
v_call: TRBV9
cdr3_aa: CASSVRGAANYGYTF

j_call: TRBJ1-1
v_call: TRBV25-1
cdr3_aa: CASSEDPTEAFF

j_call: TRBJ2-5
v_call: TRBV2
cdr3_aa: CASSLRSSGFQETQYF

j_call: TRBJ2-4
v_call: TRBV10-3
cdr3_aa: CAISERGPLNIQYF

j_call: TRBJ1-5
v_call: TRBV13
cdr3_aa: CASSLGQFDQPQHF

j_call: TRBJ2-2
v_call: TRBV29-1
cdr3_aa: CSVRDRVRRLAGGAGELFF

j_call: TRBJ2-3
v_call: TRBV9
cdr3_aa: CASSVGSSGVTDTQYF

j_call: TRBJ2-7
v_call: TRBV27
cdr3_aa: CASSISTSGRGIEQYF

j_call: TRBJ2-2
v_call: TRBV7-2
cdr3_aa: CASSLRTGVSGELFF

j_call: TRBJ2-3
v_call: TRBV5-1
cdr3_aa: CASSQGTGRTDTQYF

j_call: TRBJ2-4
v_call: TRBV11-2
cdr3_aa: CASSFGLAGGGAKNIQYF

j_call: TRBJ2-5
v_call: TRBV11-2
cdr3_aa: CASSLVVGYGETQYF

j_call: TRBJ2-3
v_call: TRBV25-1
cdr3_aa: CASSEPGYTDTQYF

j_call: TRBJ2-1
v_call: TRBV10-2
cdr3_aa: CASSDPGKQFF

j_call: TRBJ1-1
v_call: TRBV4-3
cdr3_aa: CASSQDSGGGTEAFF

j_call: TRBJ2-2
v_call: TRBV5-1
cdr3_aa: CASSFSGWKTGELFF

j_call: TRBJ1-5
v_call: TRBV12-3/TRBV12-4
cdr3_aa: CASTPSQGNQPQHF

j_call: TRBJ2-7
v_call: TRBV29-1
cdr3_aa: CSVGAGWNEQYF

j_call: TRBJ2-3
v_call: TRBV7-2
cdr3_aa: CASSQRTPRRTDTQYF